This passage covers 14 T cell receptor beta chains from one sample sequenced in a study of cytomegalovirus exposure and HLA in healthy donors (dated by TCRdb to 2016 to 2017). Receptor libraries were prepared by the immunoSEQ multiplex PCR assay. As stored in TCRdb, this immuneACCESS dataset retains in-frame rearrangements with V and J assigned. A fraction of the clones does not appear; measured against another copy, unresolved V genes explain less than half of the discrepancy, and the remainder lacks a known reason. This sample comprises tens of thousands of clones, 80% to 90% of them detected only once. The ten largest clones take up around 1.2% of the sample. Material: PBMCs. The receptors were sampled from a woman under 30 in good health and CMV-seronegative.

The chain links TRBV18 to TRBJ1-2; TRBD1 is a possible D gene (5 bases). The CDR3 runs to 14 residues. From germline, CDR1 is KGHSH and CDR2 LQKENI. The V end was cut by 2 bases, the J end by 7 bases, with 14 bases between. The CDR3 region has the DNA TGTGCCAGCTCACCATCAGGGCGTGTAGGTGGCTACACCTTC. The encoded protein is CASSPSGRVGGYTF.

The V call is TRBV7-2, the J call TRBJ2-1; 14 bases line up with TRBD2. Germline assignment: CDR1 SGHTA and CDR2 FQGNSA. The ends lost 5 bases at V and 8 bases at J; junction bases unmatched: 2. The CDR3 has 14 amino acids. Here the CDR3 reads CASSQGLAGDEQFF. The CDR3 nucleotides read TGTGCCAGCAGCCAGGGACTAGCGGGAGATGAGCAGTTCTTC.

CDR3 nucleotide sequence: TGTGCCAGCAGTGAGTTCAGAGGACTAGCGGGATTCGGTAATGAGCAGTTCTTC. Its protein is CASSEFRGLAGFGNEQFF. The rearrangement joins TRBV2 to TRBJ2-1, with 12 bases identical to TRBD2. Germline lookup yields CDR1 SNHLY and CDR2 FYNNEI. There are 18 residues in the CDR3. J was trimmed by 7 bases and V by 3 bases; bases with no gene match: 13. The variable domain in full, with the rest retrieved from reference TRBV2 and TRBJ2-1, is EPEVTQTPSHQVTQMGQEVILRCVPISNHLYFYWYRQILGQKVEFLVSFYNNEISEKSEIFDDQFSVERPDGSNFTLKIRSTKLEDSAMYFCASSEFRGLAGFGNEQFFGPGTRLTVL.

The CDR3 is CSVDRDRGLEKLFF. The CDR3, as DNA: TGCAGCGTAGACCGGGACAGGGGGCTTGAAAAACTGTTTTTT. The rearrangement joins TRBV29-1 to TRBJ1-4; TRBD1 matches at 12 bases. The germline V gene encodes CDR1 SQVTM and CDR2 ANQGSEA. V shed 6 bases and J 7 bases; nucleotides not matched to a gene: 6. This CDR3 region has 14 residues.

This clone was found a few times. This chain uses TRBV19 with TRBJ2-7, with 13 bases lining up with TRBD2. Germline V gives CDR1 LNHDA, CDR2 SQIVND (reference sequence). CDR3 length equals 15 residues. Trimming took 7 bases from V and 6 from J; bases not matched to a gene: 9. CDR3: CASTAGTSGKVEQYF. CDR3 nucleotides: TGTGCCAGTACCGCTGGGACTAGCGGGAAGGTCGAGCAGTACTTC. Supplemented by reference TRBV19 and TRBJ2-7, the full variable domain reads DGGITQSPKYLFRKEGQNVTLSCEQNLNHDAMYWYRQDPGQGLRLIYYSQIVNDFQKGDIAEGYSVSREKKESFPLTVTSAQKNPTAFYLCASTAGTSGKVEQYFGPGTRLTVT.

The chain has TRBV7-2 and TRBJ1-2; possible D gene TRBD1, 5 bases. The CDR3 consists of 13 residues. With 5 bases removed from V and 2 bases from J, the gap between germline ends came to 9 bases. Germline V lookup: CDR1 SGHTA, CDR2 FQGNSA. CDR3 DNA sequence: TGTGCCAGCAGCAACCGGGGGAACTATGGCTACACCTTC. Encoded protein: CASSNRGNYGYTF. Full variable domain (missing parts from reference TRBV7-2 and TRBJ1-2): GAGVSQSPSNKVTEKGKDVELRCDPISGHTALYWYRQSLGQGLEFLIYFQGNSAPDKSGLPSDRFSAERTGGSVSTLTIQRTQQEDSAVYLCASSNRGNYGYTFGSGTRLTVV.

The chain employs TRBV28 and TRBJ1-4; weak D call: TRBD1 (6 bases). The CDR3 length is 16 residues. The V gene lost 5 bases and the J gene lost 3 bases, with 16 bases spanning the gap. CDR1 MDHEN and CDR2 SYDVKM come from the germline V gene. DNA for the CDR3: TGTGCCAGCAGTACCCGGACAGACCTTTCTAATGAAAAACTGTTTTTT. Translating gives CASSTRTDLSNEKLFF. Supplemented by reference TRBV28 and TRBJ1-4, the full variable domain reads DVKVTQSSRYLVKRTGEKVFLECVQDMDHENMFWYRQDPGLGLRLIYFSYDVKMKEKGDIPEGYSVSREKKERFSLILESASTNQTSMYLCASSTRTDLSNEKLFFGSGTQLSVL.

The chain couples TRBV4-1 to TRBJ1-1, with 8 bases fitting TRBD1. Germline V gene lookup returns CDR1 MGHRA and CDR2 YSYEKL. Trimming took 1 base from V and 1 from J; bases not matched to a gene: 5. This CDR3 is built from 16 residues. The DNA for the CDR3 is TGCGCCAGCAGCCAAGTTCTAGGACAGGGGAACACTGAAGCTTTCTTT. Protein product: CASSQVLGQGNTEAFF.

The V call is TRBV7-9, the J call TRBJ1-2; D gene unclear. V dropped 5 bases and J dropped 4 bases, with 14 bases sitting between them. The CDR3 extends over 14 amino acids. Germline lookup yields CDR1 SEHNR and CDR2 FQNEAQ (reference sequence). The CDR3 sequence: CASSPSRQIYGYTF. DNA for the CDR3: TGTGCCAGCAGCCCCTCGCGGCAAATCTATGGCTACACCTTC.

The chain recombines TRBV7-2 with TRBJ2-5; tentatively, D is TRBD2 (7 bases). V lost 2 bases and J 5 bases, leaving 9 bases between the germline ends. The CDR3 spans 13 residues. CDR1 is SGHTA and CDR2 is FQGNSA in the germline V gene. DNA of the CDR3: TGTGCCAGCAGCTTAAGGGGGGGTGAGACCCAGTACTTC. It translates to CASSLRGGETQYF.

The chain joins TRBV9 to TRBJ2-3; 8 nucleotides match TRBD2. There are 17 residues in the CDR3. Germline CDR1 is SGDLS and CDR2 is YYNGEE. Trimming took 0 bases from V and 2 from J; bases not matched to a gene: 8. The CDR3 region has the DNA TGTGCCAGCAGCGTAGTCGGGTTAGCGGGGACCACAGATACGCAGTATTTT. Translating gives CASSVVGLAGTTDTQYF. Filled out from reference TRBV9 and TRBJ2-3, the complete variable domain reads DSGVTQTPKHLITATGQRVTLRCSPRSGDLSVYWYQQSLDQGLQFLIQYYNGEERAKGNILERFSAQQFPDLHSELNLSSLELGDSALYFCASSVVGLAGTTDTQYFGPGTRLTVL.

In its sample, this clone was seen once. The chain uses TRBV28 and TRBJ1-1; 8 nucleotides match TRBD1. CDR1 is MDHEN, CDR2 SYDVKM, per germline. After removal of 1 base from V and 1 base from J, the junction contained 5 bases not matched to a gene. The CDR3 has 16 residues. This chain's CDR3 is CASSLFPGQGNTEAFF. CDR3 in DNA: TGTGCCAGCAGTTTATTCCCTGGACAGGGGAACACTGAAGCTTTCTTT.

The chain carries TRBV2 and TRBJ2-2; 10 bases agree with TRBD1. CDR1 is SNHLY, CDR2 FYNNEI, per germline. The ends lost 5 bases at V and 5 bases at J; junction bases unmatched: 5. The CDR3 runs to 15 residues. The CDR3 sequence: CASSTGQGRTGELFF. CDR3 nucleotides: TGTGCCAGCAGTACGGGACAGGGGAGAACCGGGGAGCTGTTTTTT.

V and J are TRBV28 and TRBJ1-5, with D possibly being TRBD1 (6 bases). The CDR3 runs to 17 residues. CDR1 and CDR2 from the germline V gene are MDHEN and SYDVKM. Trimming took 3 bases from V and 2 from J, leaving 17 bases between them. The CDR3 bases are TGTGCCAGCAGTTTGAGTCGGGGGGGGCTTGGCAATCAGCCCCAGCATTTT. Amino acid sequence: CASSLSRGGLGNQPQHF. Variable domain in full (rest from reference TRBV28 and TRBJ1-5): DVKVTQSSRYLVKRTGEKVFLECVQDMDHENMFWYRQDPGLGLRLIYFSYDVKMKEKGDIPEGYSVSREKKERFSLILESASTNQTSMYLCASSLSRGGLGNQPQHFGDGTRLSIL.